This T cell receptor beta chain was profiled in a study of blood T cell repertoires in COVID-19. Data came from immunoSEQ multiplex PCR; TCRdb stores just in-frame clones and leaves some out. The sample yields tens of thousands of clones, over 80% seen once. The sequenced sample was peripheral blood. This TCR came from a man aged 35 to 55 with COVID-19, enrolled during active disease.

Written as DNA, the CDR3 is TGTGCCAGCAGCTTACGCGGACAGGGGAGGGATGGCTACACCTTC. This encodes CASSLRGQGRDGYTF. The rearrangement joins TRBV7-3 to TRBJ1-2, with 9 bases lining up with TRBD1. The germline V gene has CDR1 SGHTA and CDR2 FQGTGA. The CDR3 has 15 amino acids. Unmatched junction bases numbered 7, after V lost 2 bases and J lost 6 bases.